This is a list of T cell receptor beta chains from one sample in a study of cytotoxic CD8 clonotypes in ibrutinib-treated CLL. The assay was immunoSEQ multiplex PCR, and TCRdb's table has in-frame clones only and misses some. The profile shows a few hundred thousand clones, 67% of them singletons. The sequenced sample was PBMCs, obtained after 36 months of ibrutinib treatment. The source of these receptors is a human donor with chronic lymphocytic leukemia. Both conserved end residues are part of each CDR3. D genes are given only for firm matches.

-	TRBV5-1	TRBJ2-7	CASSLGTEQYF
TRBD2	TRBV19	TRBJ2-7	CASSTLAGGTYEQYF
-	TRBV6-5	TRBJ2-2	CASSPFRDTGELFF
-	TRBV18	TRBJ2-1	CASSPRTGDEQFF
-	TRBV10-2	TRBJ2-3	CASSADTDTQYF
-	TRBV14	TRBJ2-7	CASSRRTYEQYF
TRBD1	TRBV18	TRBJ2-7	CASSQGAAGGHYEQYF
TRBD1	TRBV12-5	TRBJ1-6	CASGFVYRGNNSPLHF
-	TRBV7-8	TRBJ1-4	CASSYPTGQGKGKLFF
TRBD1	TRBV2	TRBJ2-3	CASRKQGGTDTQYF
TRBD2	TRBV4-1	TRBJ2-5	CASSQGPRGGEETQYF
-	TRBV6-5	TRBJ1-4	CASSYSLTNEKLFF
-	TRBV15	TRBJ1-1	CATSRPVGDTEAFF
-	TRBV27	TRBJ2-7	CASRPWGGPGAGEQYF
-	TRBV15	TRBJ2-7	CATSSGGGDAYEQYF
-	TRBV5-1	TRBJ2-2	CASESGNTGELFF